The entry below gives a single TCR beta chain sequence along with its context. The antigen is undetermined. Trimming removed 5 bases from V and 5 bases from J, with 7 bases in between. The CDR3 has 11 amino acids. Germline V gives CDR1 GTSNPN, CDR2 SVGIG (reference sequence). This record comes from a study of T cell responses to AZD1222 COVID-19 vaccine. Study-wide points: Mapped onto spike, vaccine-associated CD4 TCRs spanned it and were dominant at 160-218 and 743-854. Sampled repertoires all dated from after the peak T cell response. Spike-specific TCR breadth rose after two AZD1222 doses, and depth rose as well.

Sequencing used immunoSEQ multiplex PCR; TCRdb keeps in-frame clones, though not all of them. The repertoire includes just over 95,000 clones, less than 90% of them detected once, and roughly 4% sits in the top ten. The chain employs TRBV30 and TRBJ1-5; D may be TRBD1 (5 bases). The sequencing here drew on peripheral blood, taken on day 0 of AZD1222 vaccination. The receptor was isolated from an adult in good health. CDR3 coding DNA: TGTGCCTGGGGCAGGGATCAGCCCCAGCATTTT. This gives the protein CAWGRDQPQHF. Complete variable domain (other parts from reference TRBV30 and TRBJ1-5): SQTIHQWPATLVQPVGSPLSLECTVEGTSNPNLYWYRQAAGRGLQLLFYSVGIGQISSEVPQNLSASRPQDRQFILSSKKLLLSDSGFYLCAWGRDQPQHFGDGTRLSIL.